The next 4 T cell receptor beta chains were all read from a single sample in a study of T cell changes during pregnancy in multiple sclerosis. Measured with immunoSEQ multiplex PCR; TCRdb has only the in-frame clones, and not every one. The table records just under 65,000 clones, approximately 93% of them present only once. The source was CD8+ T cells from peripheral blood mononuclear cells, collected in the second trimester of pregnancy. Receptors were obtained from a female donor with multiple sclerosis, enrolled in a pregnancy study.

In this sample, this clone turned up a few times. The chain couples TRBV2 to TRBJ1-5; weak D call: TRBD1 (5 bases). The CDR3 contains 15 residues. Trimming shortened V by 1 base and J by 0 bases, and 7 bases separated the two germline ends. Germline assignment: CDR1 SNHLY and CDR2 FYNNEI. The CDR3, as DNA: TGTGCCAGCAGTGAAGGCGGACATAGCAATCAGCCCCAGCATTTT. Translating gives CASSEGGHSNQPQHF. The entire variable domain, with the rest obtained from reference TRBV2 and TRBJ1-5, is as follows: EPEVTQTPSHQVTQMGQEVILRCVPISNHLYFYWYRQILGQKVEFLVSFYNNEISEKSEIFDDQFSVERPDGSNFTLKIRSTKLEDSAMYFCASSEGGHSNQPQHFGDGTRLSIL.

V gene TRBV27 combines with J gene TRBJ2-3, with D possibly TRBD2 on 5 matching bases. Trimming pared 9 bases from V and 5 bases from J, leaving 12 bases between. Germline CDR1 reads MNHEY; CDR2 reads SMNVEV (reference sequence). This CDR3 has 12 amino acids. The chain's CDR3 is CARREPQDTQYF. In DNA, the CDR3 is TGTGCCAGAAGGGAGCCACAAGATACGCAGTATTTT.

V gene TRBV4-1 combines with J gene TRBJ2-7; 7 nucleotides agree with TRBD2. Unmatched junction bases numbered 4, after V lost 2 bases and J lost 0 bases. The CDR3 loop spans 15 amino acids. Germline CDR1 and CDR2: MGHRA and YSYEKL. CDR3 in amino acids: CASSQLGGVSYEQYF. DNA of the CDR3: TGCGCCAGCAGCCAATTGGGAGGGGTCTCCTACGAGCAGTACTTC.

The J gene is TRBJ1-2, the V gene TRBV9; 10 nucleotides match TRBD1. In germline, CDR1 is SGDLS, CDR2 YYNGEE. With V trimmed by 0 bases and J by 3 bases, 5 bases remained unmatched. CDR3 length: 16 amino acids. This CDR3 reads CASSVEVTGGDYGYTF. The DNA for the CDR3 is TGTGCCAGCAGCGTAGAAGTGACAGGGGGCGACTATGGCTACACCTTC.